Included here is one TCR beta chain sequence, with context. One base away lies a much larger clone, so this may be a sequencing read error. The CDR3 does not close with the conserved phenylalanine or tryptophan, likely indicating a read error. This sample's RNA came from whole unsorted tissue. The library came from three nested PCR rounds adapted from ARM-PCR protocols. TCRdb analysed the multiplex PCR reads with MiXCR anew, one entry per CDR3 protein. The sample yields 200,000 to 250,000 distinct CDR3 sequences, around 70% seen once. V was clipped by 2 bases and J by 4 bases; unmatched bases: 14. This CDR3 is built from 17 residues. CDR1 and CDR2 from the germline V gene are MNHNS and SASEGT. This sample is drawn from a study of tumor and adjacent non-tumor tissue in lung cancer.

The sequenced sample was lung tumor tissue. The TCR sequence derives from a man aged 60 to 75 with non-small cell lung cancer. The V and J genes are TRBV6-1 and TRBJ2-7, with TRBD2 identical over 7 bases. The CDR3 nucleotides read TGTGCCAGCAGTGAAACGGGGGGTGAGACAGTCGGATACGAGCAGTACTTA. As protein: CASSETGGETVGYEQYL.